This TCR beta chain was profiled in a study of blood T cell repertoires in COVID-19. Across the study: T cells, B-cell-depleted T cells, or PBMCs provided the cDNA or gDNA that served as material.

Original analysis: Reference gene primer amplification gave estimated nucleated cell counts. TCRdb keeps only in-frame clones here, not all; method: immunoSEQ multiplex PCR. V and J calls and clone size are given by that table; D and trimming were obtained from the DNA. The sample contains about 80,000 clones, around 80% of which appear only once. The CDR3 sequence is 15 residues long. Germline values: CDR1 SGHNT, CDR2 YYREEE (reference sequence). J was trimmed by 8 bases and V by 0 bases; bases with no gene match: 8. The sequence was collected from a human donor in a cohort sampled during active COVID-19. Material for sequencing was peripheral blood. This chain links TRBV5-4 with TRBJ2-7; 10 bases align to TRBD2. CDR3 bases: TGTGCCAGCAGCTTGGGAGTAGCGGGGGGCCAGAAGCAGTACTTC. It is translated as CASSLGVAGGQKQYF.